A single sample is the source of the 6 T cell receptor beta chains below, sequenced in a study of glioma-infiltrating T cells. TCR alpha and beta CDR3 regions were amplified from RNA using iRepertoire nested multiplex PCR. TCRdb called the multiplex PCR reads again in MiXCR, with one record for every CDR3 protein. Of a few hundred thousand distinct CDR3 sequences in the sample, around 38% were seen once. The sequencing input was glioma tissue, nonneoplastic brain tissue, or PBMCs (not recorded which). These receptors were obtained from a human donor with low-grade glioma or glioblastoma, undergoing nonglioma brain surgery, or in good health (not recorded which).

The CDR3 region has the DNA TGCGCCAGCAGCTGGGACAGCGAATCCTACGAGCAGTACTTC. It yields the protein CASSWDSESYEQYF. The rearrangement uses TRBV4-1 and TRBJ2-7; 7 nucleotides line up with TRBD1. The germline V gene has CDR1 MGHRA and CDR2 YSYEKL. The CDR3 is 14 amino acids. J lost 1 base, V lost 5 bases, and 5 bases had no gene match.

V is TRBV5-1 and J is TRBJ1-1; weak D call: TRBD1 (5 bases). This CDR3 contains 16 residues. V lost 4 bases to trimming and J lost 3 bases, with 19 bases between them. Germline CDR1 SGHRS, CDR2 YFSETQ. CDR3 residues: CASSPGTVVAHTEAFF. CDR3 bases: TGCGCCAGCAGCCCCGGGACGGTGGTCGCGCACACTGAAGCTTTCTTT.

This clonotype was seen at least ten times. The CDR3 DNA reads as TGCAGTGCTTATACAGGGAATACGCAGTATTTT. Its translation: CSAYTGNTQYF. The genes are TRBV20-1 and TRBJ2-3; tentatively, D is TRBD1 (6 bases). The length of the CDR3 is 11 residues. Germline CDR1 and CDR2: DFQATT and SNEGSKA (reference sequence). Trimming took off 5 bases at V and 7 bases at J, with 10 bases between the two ends.

A single count supports this clonotype. The chain uses TRBV28 and TRBJ2-1, with TRBD2 matching over 12 bases. In germline, CDR1 is MDHEN, CDR2 SYDVKM. The V gene end was trimmed by 3 bases and the J gene end by 0 bases; junction bases not matched to a gene: 6. The CDR3 length is 18 residues. In DNA, the CDR3 is TGTGCCAGCAGTTTGAGTATGACTAGCGGGAGCTCCTACAATGAGCAGTTCTTC. This codes for CASSLSMTSGSSYNEQFF.

About this clonotype itself: A read error is likely, as this CDR3 ends without the conserved phenylalanine or tryptophan. V usage is TRBV18 and J usage is TRBJ2-1; D is possibly TRBD2 (6 bases). In germline, CDR1 is KGHSH, CDR2 LQKENI. This CDR3 spans 12 amino acids. V gave up 6 bases and J gave up 8 bases, with 11 bases separating them. DNA for the CDR3: TGTGCCAGCTCGCGGGATAGGTATGAGCAGTTCCTC. Its protein is CASSRDRYEQFL.

The sample holds a few counts of this clonotype. J is TRBJ2-1 and V is TRBV12-3 or TRBV12-4; D not certain. The CDR3 sequence is 13 residues long. Trimming took off 6 bases at V and 4 bases at J, with 10 bases between the two ends. CDR3 DNA sequence: TGTGCCAGCAGGATAACAGAGTACAATGAGCAGTTCTTC. Protein sequence: CASRITEYNEQFF.